The rows below give T cell receptor beta chains drawn from one sample of a study of vaccination and CD4 T cells after COVID-19. Each CDR3 protein is one row after TCRdb ran MiXCR on the PCR reads. This sample has about 23,000 distinct CDR3 sequences, with approximately 41% found just once. Antigens of these TCRs are unknown. The source material was CD4+ T cells from blood, cultured in vitro, sampled about 7 months after SARS-CoV-2 vaccination. These receptor sequences come from a human donor who had recovered from COVID-19. The CDR3 runs from the conserved cysteine through the conserved F or W. D genes are given only for firm matches. Size is stated for part of the rows, as once, few or many counts, or as a class when the clone is expanded.

-	TRBV5-4	TRBJ2-5	-	TGTGCCAGCAGCCCCGGGCAGGACCATTCGGAGACCCAGTACTTC	CASSPGQDHSETQYF
-	TRBV6-2/TRBV6-3	TRBJ2-1	-	TGTGCCAGCAGACAGTCGCGCGCGAGCTCCTACAATGAGCAGTTCTTC	CASRQSRASSYNEQFF
-	TRBV20-1	TRBJ1-3	-	TGCAGTGCTATAATCCGGACGGCAGACTCTGGAAACACCATATATTTT	CSAIIRTADSGNTIYF
-	TRBV6-1	TRBJ2-1	TRBD2	TGTGCCAGCAGGTCGGGACTAGCGGACTCCTACAATGAGCAGTTCTTC	CASRSGLADSYNEQFF
once	TRBV20-1	TRBJ2-7	-	TGCAGTGCTAGAGATATGGGTGGGGGAAGGTACGAGCAGTACTTC	CSARDMGGGRYEQYF
few	TRBV5-4	TRBJ1-1	TRBD1	TGTGCCAGCAGCAAGGGGTCGGCAGGGGGCCGGATTACTGAAGCTTTCTTT	CASSKGSAGGRITEAFF
-	TRBV7-9	TRBJ2-1	TRBD2	TGTGCCAGCAGCTCGACTAGCGGGAGGCCTTCCTACAATGAGCAGTTCTTC	CASSSTSGRPSYNEQFF
-	TRBV7-8	TRBJ2-1	-	TGTGCCAGCAGCTTAATACGGGGCGCTTCTTTTGAGCAGTTCTTC	CASSLIRGASFEQFF
-	TRBV20-1	TRBJ2-1	TRBD2	TGCAGTGCCCTCCCGGGACTAGCGGGAGGGTACAATGAGCAGTTCTTC	CSALPGLAGGYNEQFF
-	TRBV28	TRBJ2-5	TRBD2	TGTGCCAGCAGTCTGACTAGCGGGGTCAAGACCCAGTACTTC	CASSLTSGVKTQYF
-	TRBV7-2	TRBJ1-2	-	TGTGCCAGCAGCTACGCCCGGGAGAATGGCTACACCTTC	CASSYARENGYTF
once	TRBV28	TRBJ1-5	-	TGTGCCAGCAGTTGGGGAATCGACAGATCTCAGCCCCAGCATTTT	CASSWGIDRSQPQHF
-	TRBV28	TRBJ2-7	TRBD2	TGTGCCAGCAGTCAAATTAGCGGGAGTGGTTACGAGCAGTACTTC	CASSQISGSGYEQYF
-	TRBV6-1	TRBJ2-3	-	TGTGCCAGCAGCACTACCGGGCGTCCCGCCAGGGATACGCAGTATTTT	CASSTTGRPARDTQYF
-	TRBV19	TRBJ1-2	TRBD1	TGTGCCAGTAGTACCCAGACAGGGCAGGCCAACTATGGCTACACCTTC	CASSTQTGQANYGYTF
few	TRBV18	TRBJ2-7	-	TGTGCCAGCTCACCAGACAAGTACGAGCAGTACTTC	CASSPDKYEQYF
-	TRBV6-5	TRBJ2-7	TRBD1	TGTGCCAGCAGTTACCGCGGACAGGGGGCCGCCTACGAGCAGTACTTC	CASSYRGQGAAYEQYF
few	TRBV7-8	TRBJ2-3	-	TGTGCCAGCAGCTTCCAGCGGATAGACACAGATACGCAGTATTTT	CASSFQRIDTDTQYF
-	TRBV20-1	TRBJ2-5	-	TGCAGTGCCGGTCGGGGGCCGGAGACCCAGTACTTC	CSAGRGPETQYF
once	TRBV20-1	TRBJ2-1	-	TGCAGTGTGGTCGGTACGGCGGGATCCTACAATGAGCAGTTCTTC	CSVVGTAGSYNEQFF
few	TRBV7-8	TRBJ2-3	TRBD2	TGTGCCAGCAGCACTGGGACTAGCGGGAGGCCGGGGTATTTT	CASSTGTSGRPGYF
few	TRBV7-6	TRBJ2-3	TRBD2	TGTGCCAGCAGTTTCTCTCCTACTAGCGGTAGCACAGATACGCAGTATTTT	CASSFSPTSGSTDTQYF
-	TRBV20-1	TRBJ1-1	-	TGCAGTGCACCAAAGCCCACTGAAGCTTTCTTT	CSAPKPTEAFF
-	TRBV10-3	TRBJ1-1	-	TGTGCCACCCAAGGAGGACGGGGTTGGATGAACACTGAAGCTTTCTTT	CATQGGRGWMNTEAFF
few	TRBV28	TRBJ2-7	-	TGTGCGATACAAGAAGGGGCGCTTTCCTACGAGCAGTACTTC	CAIQEGALSYEQYF
few	TRBV7-9	TRBJ2-5	-	TGTGCCAGCAAATCCCTTAGGGGGGCTCAAGAGACCCAGTACTTC	CASKSLRGAQETQYF
few	TRBV19	TRBJ2-7	TRBD1	TGTGCCAGTAGTAAGGGGACAGGGGGCGTGGACGAGCAGTACTTC	CASSKGTGGVDEQYF
-	TRBV28	TRBJ1-3	TRBD1	TGTGCCAGCAGTCAAGACAGGGGGCCCCCTGGAAACACCATATATTTT	CASSQDRGPPGNTIYF
few	TRBV20-1	TRBJ1-5	TRBD1	TGCAGTGCTAGAGGTATAGGGGGCGCGGGTCAGCCCCAGCATTTT	CSARGIGGAGQPQHF
-	TRBV6-1	TRBJ2-7	-	TGTGCCAGCCTTCCTCCATCAACCTACGAGCAGTACTTC	CASLPPSTYEQYF
-	TRBV7-9	TRBJ2-3	-	TGTGCCAGCAGCGCAGGGACGCGGGCTAATACGCAGTATTTT	CASSAGTRANTQYF
-	TRBV5-4	TRBJ2-7	-	TGTGCCAGCAGCTTGTTAGCCAGGGACGAGCAGTACTTC	CASSLLARDEQYF
-	TRBV20-1	TRBJ2-2	TRBD2	TGCAGTGCTAGAGATGGCCGGGGGGACACCGGGGAGCTGTTTTTT	CSARDGRGDTGELFF
-	TRBV20-1	TRBJ2-7	TRBD1	TGCAGTGCTAGAGCGGGACAGGGGGTTGACGAGCAGTACTTC	CSARAGQGVDEQYF
few	TRBV6-1	TRBJ1-5	-	TGTGCCAGCAGGCCAATGGACAGTGCCTATAGCAATCAGCCCCAGCATTTT	CASRPMDSAYSNQPQHF
-	TRBV4-2	TRBJ1-1	TRBD1	TGTGCCAGCAGCCAAGGTCACAGGGGTAGGAACACTGAAGCTTTCTTT	CASSQGHRGRNTEAFF
few	TRBV19	TRBJ2-3	-	TGTGCCAGTAACGAAAACGTCAGGGATACGCAGTATTTT	CASNENVRDTQYF
-	TRBV6-2/TRBV6-3	TRBJ2-6	-	TGTGCCAGCAGTTACTCTGAAGGGTCTGGGGCCAACGTCCTGACTTTC	CASSYSEGSGANVLTF
few	TRBV7-9	TRBJ1-2	-	TGTGCCAGCAATCGTCCCCCACATGGCTACACCTTC	CASNRPPHGYTF
few	TRBV20-1	TRBJ2-5	TRBD2	TGCAGTGCTAAACCCCAGGGACTAGCGAAACAAGAGACCCAGTACTTC	CSAKPQGLAKQETQYF
few	TRBV4-1	TRBJ1-2	TRBD1	TGCGCCAGCAGCCAAGTGACAGGGGGCGATGGCTACACCTTC	CASSQVTGGDGYTF
few	TRBV7-2	TRBJ2-5	TRBD1	TGTGCCAGCACGGGACAGATACACCAAGAGACCCAGTACTTC	CASTGQIHQETQYF